A single T cell receptor beta chain is shown here with its context. Measured with immunoSEQ multiplex PCR; TCRdb has only the in-frame clones, and not every one. The table has fewer than 80,000 clones, around 90% seen once. The source of the sample is a study of blood T cell repertoires in COVID-19. Overall study: Acute and convalescent COVID-19 specimens originated in the United States, Italy and Spain.

The CDR3 spans 17 residues. Germline-derived CDR1 and CDR2 are LGHDT and YNNKEL (reference sequence). The trim removed 1 base at V and 6 bases at J, leaving 10 bases unmatched. The rearrangement uses TRBV3-1 (or the pseudogene TRBV3-2) and TRBJ2-7, with 12 bases fitting TRBD2. The TCR was taken from a woman aged 80 or over with active or convalescent COVID-19. The source material was peripheral blood. The CDR3 DNA sequence: TGTGCCAGCAGCCAAGGGGGCGGGACTAGCGGGTTATCCGAGCAGTACTTC. This encodes CASSQGGGTSGLSEQYF.